The rows below give T cell receptor beta chains drawn from one sample of a study of PD-1 blockade in classical Hodgkin lymphoma. The protocol was immunoSEQ multiplex PCR, while the TCRdb copy is restricted to in-frame clones and leaves out a portion. The table records 55,000 to 75,000 clones, 85% to 95% of them present only once. The source was peripheral blood mononuclear cells (PBMCs), collected at baseline. The receptor set was obtained from a human donor with classical Hodgkin lymphoma. The CDR3 runs from the conserved cysteine through the conserved F or W. A D gene is named only where the DNA matches it firmly. Some rows have no size entry. The others give once, few or many, or a class for an expanded clone.

J: TRBJ2-3; D: TRBD2; size: -; V: TRBV5-1; DNA: TGCGCCAGCAGCTTGGGTGGGACTAGCGGGATCACAGATACGCAGTATTTT; CDR3: CASSLGGTSGITDTQYF
J: TRBJ2-1; D: -; size: -; V: TRBV5-1; DNA: TGCGCCAGCAGCTTGGTCCCCGACAGCTACAATGAGCAGTTCTTC; CDR3: CASSLVPDSYNEQFF
J: TRBJ1-3; D: TRBD1; size: -; V: TRBV9; DNA: TGTGCCAGCAGCGTAACAGGGGGCTCTGGAAACACCATATATTTT; CDR3: CASSVTGGSGNTIYF
J: TRBJ2-1; D: -; size: -; V: TRBV18; DNA: TGTGCCAGCTCACCACCGGGTCCCAGTGTCCACAATGAGCAGTTCTTC; CDR3: CASSPPGPSVHNEQFF
J: TRBJ1-3; D: -; size: -; V: TRBV19; DNA: TGTGCCAGTAGTCGCGGCTCGAGAGGAAACACCATATATTTT; CDR3: CASSRGSRGNTIYF
J: TRBJ2-7; D: -; size: -; V: TRBV4-2; DNA: TGTGCCAGCAGCCATCGCGGCGGGGACTACGAGCAGTACTTC; CDR3: CASSHRGGDYEQYF
J: TRBJ2-7; D: -; size: -; V: TRBV4-1; DNA: TGCGCCAGCAGCCAAGATGCGGGGGCGAGCTACGAGCAGTACTTC; CDR3: CASSQDAGASYEQYF
J: TRBJ2-1; D: TRBD2; size: once; V: TRBV4-2; DNA: TGTGCCAGCAGCCAATCGTCAGCGGGGGGCCGTCTTTGGAATGAGCAGTTCTTC; CDR3: CASSQSSAGGRLWNEQFF
J: TRBJ1-3; D: -; size: -; V: TRBV5-3; DNA: TGTGCCAGAAGCTTTCCCCCAGGGACACCTGGAAACACCATATATTTT; CDR3: CARSFPPGTPGNTIYF
J: TRBJ2-7; D: -; size: -; V: TRBV7-2; DNA: TGTGCCAGCAGCTTAGCGGGAGGATACGAGCAGTACTTC; CDR3: CASSLAGGYEQYF
J: TRBJ1-5; D: -; size: -; V: TRBV7-8; DNA: TGTGCCAGCACGATGACAGCTTCCAATCAGCCCCAGCATTTT; CDR3: CASTMTASNQPQHF
J: TRBJ2-3; D: -; size: -; V: TRBV6-1; DNA: TGTGCCAGCTCTGAGGGAAGGGTCACGCAGTATTTT; CDR3: CASSEGRVTQYF
J: TRBJ2-3; D: -; size: -; V: TRBV2; DNA: TGTGCCAGCAGTGAGCCTTTGAGTGGGTCCACAGATACGCAGTATTTT; CDR3: CASSEPLSGSTDTQYF
J: TRBJ1-4; D: -; size: once; V: TRBV19; DNA: TGTGCCAGTAGTAAACAGCCAACTAATGAAAAACTGTTTTTT; CDR3: CASSKQPTNEKLFF
J: TRBJ2-6; D: -; size: -; V: TRBV7-6; DNA: TGTGCCAGCAGCTTACCCAACAGTCACTCTGGGGCCAACGTCCTGACTTTC; CDR3: CASSLPNSHSGANVLTF
J: TRBJ1-2; D: -; size: -; V: TRBV27; DNA: TGTGCCAGCAGTTTTAGGCAGGAAAACTATGGCTACACCTTC; CDR3: CASSFRQENYGYTF
J: TRBJ2-7; D: TRBD1; size: -; V: TRBV5-1; DNA: TGCGCCAGCAGCCCGGCGGGGACAGGGGGGTACGAGCAGTACTTC; CDR3: CASSPAGTGGYEQYF
J: TRBJ2-7; D: -; size: -; V: TRBV5-1; DNA: TGCGCCAGTGCAACACAGGGACCGGGGGAGCAGTACTTC; CDR3: CASATQGPGEQYF
J: TRBJ1-2; D: TRBD1; size: -; V: TRBV29-1; DNA: TGCAGCGTTGAAGGGGGGGACAGGATAAATGGCTACACCTTC; CDR3: CSVEGGDRINGYTF
J: TRBJ2-7; D: -; size: once; V: TRBV9; DNA: TGTGCCAGCAGCGGCACTCCGGGACTCTCCTTCGAGCAGTACTTC; CDR3: CASSGTPGLSFEQYF
J: TRBJ2-3; D: -; size: -; V: TRBV5-1; DNA: TGCGCCAGCGTTGGGGGGGCCGGGACTGGCACAGATACGCAGTATTTT; CDR3: CASVGGAGTGTDTQYF